Listed here is a single TCR beta chain. Its antigen remains unknown. This sample stems from a study of T cell responses to AZD1222 COVID-19 vaccine. With V trimmed by 2 bases and J by 4 bases, 7 bases remained unmatched. The germline V gene encodes CDR1 SGHNT and CDR2 YENEEA. This CDR3 is built from 15 residues. TCRdb's table, derived via immunoSEQ multiplex PCR, lists solely in-frame clones and lacks some. The top ten clones hold 3.5% to 5% of a sample with around 78,000 clones, around 90% of them seen once. Study-level results: Spike-wide vaccine-associated CD4 TCRs dominated at 160-218 and 743-854. White British donors predominated, females outnumbered males, and clonal diversity was possibly underestimated. Only five to seven individuals given AZD1222 were seropositive at baseline.

The specimen comprised peripheral blood, sampled on day 0 of AZD1222 vaccination. V and J are TRBV11-3 and TRBJ1-1; 7 bases are a match to TRBD1. The sequence was obtained from an adult in good health. The CDR3 loop is CASSLKQGRLTEAFF. In DNA form, the CDR3 reads TGTGCCAGCAGCTTAAAACAGGGGCGTCTCACTGAAGCTTTCTTT.